This T cell receptor beta chain was retrieved from a study of lung T cells in sarcoidosis with Löfgren's syndrome. CDR3 length: 15 amino acids. The ends were cut back, 5 bases at V and 3 bases at J, with 14 bases in the middle. Germline-derived CDR1 and CDR2 are SGHTA and FQGNSA. This clonotype appeared a few times. Antigen specificity is unknown. In TCRdb, the reads were re-called with MiXCR into one record per CDR3 protein. The sample holds about 19,000 distinct CDR3 sequences, roughly a fifth seen once. Study-level findings and limits: Versus controls, Löfgren's syndrome patients reportedly showed TRAV12-1 and TRBV2 as most expanded.

Sequenced sample: CD4+ T cells from bronchoalveolar lavage. This receptor was taken from a human donor with sarcoidosis (Löfgren's syndrome or another form), or a control subject (not recorded which). The rearrangement uses TRBV7-2 and TRBJ1-3; a possible D gene is TRBD1 (5 bases). Here the CDR3 reads CASSPFGTGGNTIYF. CDR3 sequence (DNA): TGTGCCAGCAGCCCATTCGGGACGGGTGGAAACACCATATATTTT.